Listed below are T cell receptor beta chains from one sample, sequenced in a study of blood T cell repertoires in COVID-19. Assay used: immunoSEQ multiplex PCR; TCRdb lists only in-frame clones, some missing. The table lists 330,000 or so clones, over 75% of them singletons. Sequenced: PBMCs or T cells enriched from blood (not recorded which). The source of these receptors is a man aged 40-49 years in a cohort exposed to, infected with or recovered from COVID-19 (not recorded which). CDR3s include the opening cysteine and the closing phenylalanine or tryptophan. A D gene is named only where the DNA matches it firmly. Expanded clones get a size class; other rows say once, few or many, or leave the size out.

D gene: .
clone size: .
V gene: TRBV21-1
J gene: TRBJ1-5
CDR3 protein: CASSKSSIHSNQPQHF
CDR3 DNA: TGTGCCAGCAGCAAAAGTAGCATTCATAGCAATCAGCCCCAGCATTTT

D gene: .
clone size: .
V gene: TRBV3-1/TRBV3-2
J gene: TRBJ1-5
CDR3 protein: CASSQADPGQPQHF
CDR3 DNA: TGTGCCAGCAGCCAAGCTGACCCGGGGCAGCCCCAGCATTTT

D gene: TRBD2
clone size: .
V gene: TRBV27
J gene: TRBJ2-7
CDR3 protein: CASSLLSSGSYEQYF
CDR3 DNA: TGTGCCAGCAGTTTATTATCTAGCGGGAGTTACGAGCAGTACTTC

D gene: .
clone size: .
V gene: TRBV19
J gene: TRBJ1-5
CDR3 protein: CASRKGGGQPQHF
CDR3 DNA: TGTGCCAGTAGGAAGGGAGGAGGACAGCCCCAGCATTTT

D gene: .
clone size: .
V gene: TRBV5-6
J gene: TRBJ2-1
CDR3 protein: CASTKTWGSASKEAEQFF
CDR3 DNA: TGTGCCAGCACTAAGACATGGGGATCCGCTAGTAAGGAGGCTGAGCAGTTCTTC

D gene: TRBD1
clone size: .
V gene: TRBV5-1
J gene: TRBJ1-6
CDR3 protein: CASSFDPGQYNSPLHF
CDR3 DNA: TGCGCCAGCAGCTTTGACCCGGGACAGTATAATTCACCCCTCCACTTT

D gene: TRBD2
clone size: once
V gene: TRBV6-1
J gene: TRBJ2-2
CDR3 protein: CASSKGLAGGTGELFF
CDR3 DNA: TGTGCCAGCAGTAAAGGACTAGCGGGAGGAACCGGGGAGCTGTTTTTT

D gene: TRBD1
clone size: once
V gene: TRBV30
J gene: TRBJ1-1
CDR3 protein: CAWSKTGGRTEAFF
CDR3 DNA: TGTGCCTGGAGTAAAACAGGGGGCCGGACTGAAGCTTTCTTT

D gene: TRBD1
clone size: .
V gene: TRBV18
J gene: TRBJ1-3
CDR3 protein: CASSPPGQTSSGNTIYF
CDR3 DNA: TGTGCCAGCTCACCACCGGGACAGACTTCCTCTGGAAACACCATATATTTT

D gene: .
clone size: .
V gene: TRBV19
J gene: TRBJ2-1
CDR3 protein: CASSINRSGGRLYNEQFF
CDR3 DNA: TGTGCCAGTAGTATAAATAGGTCTGGGGGCAGGCTTTACAATGAGCAGTTCTTC

D gene: .
clone size: .
V gene: TRBV18
J gene: TRBJ2-6
CDR3 protein: CASSPTVWVAGANVLTF
CDR3 DNA: TGTGCCAGCTCACCAACAGTCTGGGTAGCTGGGGCCAACGTCCTGACTTTC

D gene: TRBD2
clone size: .
V gene: TRBV5-1
J gene: TRBJ2-1
CDR3 protein: CASTLGIAGGPYEQFF
CDR3 DNA: TGCGCCAGCACCCTAGGCATAGCGGGAGGGCCCTATGAGCAGTTCTTC

D gene: TRBD2
clone size: .
V gene: TRBV6-6
J gene: TRBJ2-1
CDR3 protein: CASSYTTSGNYNEQFF
CDR3 DNA: TGTGCCAGCAGTTACACTACTAGCGGGAACTACAATGAGCAGTTCTTC

D gene: TRBD1
clone size: once
V gene: TRBV3-1/TRBV3-2
J gene: TRBJ1-2
CDR3 protein: CASSQGGQGAGGYTF
CDR3 DNA: TGTGCCAGCAGCCAAGGCGGACAGGGGGCCGGTGGCTACACCTTC

D gene: TRBD1
clone size: .
V gene: TRBV6-4
J gene: TRBJ1-2
CDR3 protein: CASSEQGGYGYTF
CDR3 DNA: TGTGCCAGCAGTGAACAGGGGGGGTATGGCTACACCTTC

D gene: .
clone size: .
V gene: TRBV6-5
J gene: TRBJ2-3
CDR3 protein: CASSLMAGSTDTQYF
CDR3 DNA: TGTGCCAGCAGTCTTATGGCAGGGAGCACAGATACGCAGTATTTT

D gene: TRBD1
clone size: .
V gene: TRBV19
J gene: TRBJ2-6
CDR3 protein: CASQTGAGANVLTF
CDR3 DNA: TGTGCCAGTCAAACAGGGGCTGGGGCCAACGTCCTGACTTTC

D gene: TRBD2
clone size: .
V gene: TRBV7-2
J gene: TRBJ2-2
CDR3 protein: CASRKLTSGAGELFF
CDR3 DNA: TGTGCCAGCAGAAAACTGACTAGCGGCGCCGGGGAGCTGTTTTTT

D gene: .
clone size: .
V gene: TRBV19
J gene: TRBJ1-3
CDR3 protein: CASKDRGDRNTIYF
CDR3 DNA: TGTGCCAGTAAGGATCGGGGGGACAGAAACACCATATATTTT

D gene: .
clone size: .
V gene: TRBV9
J gene: TRBJ2-6
CDR3 protein: CASSSRLTSGANVLTF
CDR3 DNA: TGTGCCAGCAGCTCGAGACTGACCTCTGGGGCCAACGTCCTGACTTTC

D gene: .
clone size: .
V gene: TRBV27
J gene: TRBJ2-2
CDR3 protein: CASSVGTLTGELFF
CDR3 DNA: TGTGCCAGCAGTGTCGGGACTCTCACCGGGGAGCTGTTTTTT

D gene: .
clone size: once
V gene: TRBV10-3
J gene: TRBJ2-7
CDR3 protein: CAISESSPGGRTGIQYF
CDR3 DNA: TGTGCCATCAGTGAGTCATCCCCGGGGGGCCGAACGGGAATTCAGTACTTC

D gene: .
clone size: .
V gene: TRBV30
J gene: TRBJ1-2
CDR3 protein: CAWSTGDGYTF
CDR3 DNA: TGTGCCTGGAGTACCGGGGATGGCTACACCTTC

D gene: TRBD2
clone size: .
V gene: TRBV28
J gene: TRBJ2-1
CDR3 protein: CASSPTAGTSGRNEQFF
CDR3 DNA: TGTGCCAGCAGTCCCACAGCTGGGACTAGCGGGAGAAATGAGCAGTTCTTC

D gene: .
clone size: .
V gene: TRBV15
J gene: TRBJ2-1
CDR3 protein: CATSRGQASYNEQFF
CDR3 DNA: TGTGCCACCAGCAGAGGCCAGGCCTCCTACAATGAGCAGTTCTTC

D gene: .
clone size: .
V gene: TRBV24-1
J gene: TRBJ2-3
CDR3 protein: CATSGSRDTQYF
CDR3 DNA: TGTGCCACCAGTGGTTCCCGAGATACGCAGTATTTT

D gene: .
clone size: .
V gene: TRBV4-1
J gene: TRBJ1-1
CDR3 protein: CASSQDHGGTEAFF
CDR3 DNA: TGCGCCAGCAGCCAAGATCATGGGGGGACTGAAGCTTTCTTT

D gene: TRBD2
clone size: few
V gene: TRBV4-1
J gene: TRBJ2-2
CDR3 protein: CASRASGRNTGELFF
CDR3 DNA: TGCGCCAGCAGGGCTAGCGGGAGGAACACCGGGGAGCTGTTTTTT

D gene: TRBD1
clone size: once
V gene: TRBV5-5
J gene: TRBJ2-7
CDR3 protein: CASSLTGATYEQYF
CDR3 DNA: TGTGCCAGCAGCTTGACAGGGGCGACCTACGAGCAGTACTTC

D gene: .
clone size: .
V gene: TRBV6-5
J gene: TRBJ1-1
CDR3 protein: CASNIYETEAFF
CDR3 DNA: TGTGCCAGCAATATATATGAGACTGAAGCTTTCTTT

D gene: .
clone size: once
V gene: TRBV30
J gene: TRBJ1-3
CDR3 protein: CAWSLSGNTIYF
CDR3 DNA: TGTGCCTGGAGTCTCTCTGGAAACACCATATATTTT

D gene: .
clone size: .
V gene: TRBV6-5
J gene: TRBJ2-5
CDR3 protein: CASRSTRGLLETQYF
CDR3 DNA: TGTGCCAGCAGATCTACTCGCGGACTACTTGAGACCCAGTACTTC

D gene: TRBD1
clone size: .
V gene: TRBV5-1
J gene: TRBJ2-7
CDR3 protein: CASSGDSHEQYF
CDR3 DNA: TGCGCCAGCAGCGGGGACAGCCACGAGCAGTACTTC

D gene: .
clone size: .
V gene: TRBV2
J gene: TRBJ1-5
CDR3 protein: CASSWTASNQPQHF
CDR3 DNA: TGTGCCAGCAGTTGGACAGCTAGCAATCAGCCCCAGCATTTT

D gene: .
clone size: .
V gene: TRBV11-2
J gene: TRBJ1-1
CDR3 protein: CASSNQGIRAFF
CDR3 DNA: TGTGCCAGCAGCAACCAGGGTATTCGAGCTTTCTTT

D gene: .
clone size: .
V gene: TRBV19
J gene: TRBJ2-7
CDR3 protein: CASSTFDSQTYEQYF
CDR3 DNA: TGTGCCAGTAGTACATTTGACAGCCAAACCTACGAGCAGTACTTC

D gene: TRBD2
clone size: .
V gene: TRBV5-1
J gene: TRBJ2-1
CDR3 protein: CASSLGTSGYNEQFF
CDR3 DNA: TGCGCCAGCAGCTTGGGAACTAGCGGTTACAATGAGCAGTTCTTC

D gene: .
clone size: .
V gene: TRBV2
J gene: TRBJ1-5
CDR3 protein: CASSVTNYNQPQHF
CDR3 DNA: TGTGCCAGCAGTGTCACCAACTACAATCAGCCCCAGCATTTT

D gene: TRBD1
clone size: .
V gene: TRBV24-1
J gene: TRBJ1-4
CDR3 protein: CATQTGSTTNEKLFF
CDR3 DNA: TGTGCCACCCAGACAGGGTCAACGACTAATGAAAAACTGTTTTTT

D gene: TRBD1
clone size: .
V gene: TRBV28
J gene: TRBJ1-5
CDR3 protein: CASAYRGGQPQHF
CDR3 DNA: TGTGCCAGTGCCTACAGGGGGGGTCAGCCCCAGCATTTT

D gene: TRBD1
clone size: .
V gene: TRBV5-4
J gene: TRBJ1-5
CDR3 protein: CASSLGGQGAGQPQHF
CDR3 DNA: TGTGCCAGCAGCTTGGGGGGACAGGGGGCTGGTCAGCCCCAGCATTTT

D gene: TRBD1
clone size: few
V gene: TRBV14
J gene: TRBJ1-2
CDR3 protein: CASSQDRLRQGSGYTF
CDR3 DNA: TGTGCCAGCAGCCAAGATCGGCTCCGACAGGGCTCGGGATACACCTTC